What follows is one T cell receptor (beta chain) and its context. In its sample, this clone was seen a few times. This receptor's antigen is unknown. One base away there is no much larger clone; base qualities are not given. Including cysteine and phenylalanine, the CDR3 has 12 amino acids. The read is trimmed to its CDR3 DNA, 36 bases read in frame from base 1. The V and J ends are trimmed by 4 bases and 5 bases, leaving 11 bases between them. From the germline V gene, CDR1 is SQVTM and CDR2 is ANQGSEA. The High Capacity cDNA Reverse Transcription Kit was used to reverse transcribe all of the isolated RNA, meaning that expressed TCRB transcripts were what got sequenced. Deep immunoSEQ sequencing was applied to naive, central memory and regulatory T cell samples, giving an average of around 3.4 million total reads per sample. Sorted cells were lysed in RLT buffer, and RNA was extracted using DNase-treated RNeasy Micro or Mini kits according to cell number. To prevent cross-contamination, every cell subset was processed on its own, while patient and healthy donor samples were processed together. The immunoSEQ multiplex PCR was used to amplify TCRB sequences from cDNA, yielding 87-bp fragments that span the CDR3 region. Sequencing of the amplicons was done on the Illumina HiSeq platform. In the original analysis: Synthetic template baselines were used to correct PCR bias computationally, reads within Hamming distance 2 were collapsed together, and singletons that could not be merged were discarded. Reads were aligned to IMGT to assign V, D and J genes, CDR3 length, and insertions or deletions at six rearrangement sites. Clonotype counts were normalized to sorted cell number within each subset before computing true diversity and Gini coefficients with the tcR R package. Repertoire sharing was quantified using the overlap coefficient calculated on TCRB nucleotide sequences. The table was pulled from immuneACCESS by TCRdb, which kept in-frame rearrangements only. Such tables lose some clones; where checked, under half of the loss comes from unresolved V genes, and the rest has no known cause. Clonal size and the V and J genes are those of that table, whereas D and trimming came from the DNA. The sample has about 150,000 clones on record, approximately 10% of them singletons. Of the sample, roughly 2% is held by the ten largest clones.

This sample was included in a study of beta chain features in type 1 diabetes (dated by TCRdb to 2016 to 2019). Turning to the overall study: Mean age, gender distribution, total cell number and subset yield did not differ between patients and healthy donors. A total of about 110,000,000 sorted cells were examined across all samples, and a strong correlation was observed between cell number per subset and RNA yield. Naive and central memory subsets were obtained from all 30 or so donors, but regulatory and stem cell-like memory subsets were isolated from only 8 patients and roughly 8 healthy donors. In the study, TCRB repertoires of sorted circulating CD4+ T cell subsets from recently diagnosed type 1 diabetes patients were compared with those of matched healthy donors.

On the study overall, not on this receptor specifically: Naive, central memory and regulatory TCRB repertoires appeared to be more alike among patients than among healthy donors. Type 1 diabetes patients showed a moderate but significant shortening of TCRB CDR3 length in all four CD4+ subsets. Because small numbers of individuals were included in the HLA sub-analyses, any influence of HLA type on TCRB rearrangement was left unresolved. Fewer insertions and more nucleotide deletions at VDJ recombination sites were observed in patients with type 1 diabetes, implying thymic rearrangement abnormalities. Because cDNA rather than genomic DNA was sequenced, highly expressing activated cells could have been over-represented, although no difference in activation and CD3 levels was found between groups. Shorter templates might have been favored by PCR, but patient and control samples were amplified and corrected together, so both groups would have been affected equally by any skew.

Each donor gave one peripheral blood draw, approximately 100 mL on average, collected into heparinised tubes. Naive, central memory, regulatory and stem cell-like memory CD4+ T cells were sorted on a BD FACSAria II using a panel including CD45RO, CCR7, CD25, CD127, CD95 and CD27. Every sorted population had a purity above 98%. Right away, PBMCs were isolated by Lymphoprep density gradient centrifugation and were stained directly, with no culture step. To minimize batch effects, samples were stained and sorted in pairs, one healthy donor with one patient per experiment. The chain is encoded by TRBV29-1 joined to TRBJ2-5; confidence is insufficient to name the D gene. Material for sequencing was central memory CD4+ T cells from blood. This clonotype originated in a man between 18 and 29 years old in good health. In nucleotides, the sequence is TGCAGCGTTGGTGGGTTGCGGGAGACCCAGTACTTC. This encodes CSVGGLRETQYF. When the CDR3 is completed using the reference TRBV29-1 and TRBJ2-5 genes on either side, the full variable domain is SAVISQKPSRDICQRGTSLTIQCQVDSQVTMMFWYRQQPGQSLTLIATANQGSEATYESGFVIDKFPISRPNLTFSTLTVSNMSPEDSSIYLCSVGGLRETQYFGPGTRLLVL.